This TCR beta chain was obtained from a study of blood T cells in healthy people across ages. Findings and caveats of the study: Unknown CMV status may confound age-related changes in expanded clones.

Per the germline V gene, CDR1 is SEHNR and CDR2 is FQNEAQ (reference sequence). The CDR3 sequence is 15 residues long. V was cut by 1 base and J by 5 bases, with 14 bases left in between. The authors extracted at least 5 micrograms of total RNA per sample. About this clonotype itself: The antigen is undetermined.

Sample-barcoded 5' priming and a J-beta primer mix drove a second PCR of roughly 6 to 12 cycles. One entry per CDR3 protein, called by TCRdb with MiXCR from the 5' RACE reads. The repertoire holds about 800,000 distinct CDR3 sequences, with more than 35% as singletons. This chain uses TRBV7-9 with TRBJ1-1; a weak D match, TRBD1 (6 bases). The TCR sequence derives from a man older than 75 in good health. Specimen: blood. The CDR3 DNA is TGTGCCAGCAGCTTAGGCCAGGGGATAGGGACTGAAGCTTTCTTT. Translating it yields CASSLGQGIGTEAFF.